A selection of T cell receptor beta chains follows, all from one sample in a study of human T cells and chemical hapten exposure. TCRdb fed the RACE reads into MiXCR, producing one record per CDR3 protein. The data contain more than 55,000 distinct CDR3 sequences, 10% to 12% of them seen just once; the ten biggest clones take up about 4%. The input for sequencing was whole blood, taken in connection with sensitization to the hapten diphenylcyclopropenone (DPC). These receptors all stem from a middle-aged woman with alopecia areata. Some clones in this sample may be carry-over from other donors' samples. Both conserved end residues are part of each CDR3. Each record gives: J gene, D gene, V gene, clone size, CDR3 DNA, CDR3 protein. A D gene is named only where the DNA matches it firmly. The size of a clone is reported for some rows only, either as once, few or many, or as a class for expanded clones.

TRBJ1-6	NA	TRBV6-5	NA	TGTGCCAGCAGGGGGGACAACGCGCGTTTTCACCCCCTCCACTTT	CASRGDNARFHPLHF
TRBJ2-2	TRBD2	TRBV27	few	TGTGCCAGCGGGCCTAGCGGGATCTACACCGGGGAGCTGTTTTTT	CASGPSGIYTGELFF
TRBJ2-5	NA	TRBV5-4	NA	TGTGCCAGCAGCTTGTACCAGCAAGAGACCCAGTACTTC	CASSLYQQETQYF
TRBJ1-2	NA	TRBV10-2	many	TGCGCCAGCAGTACAGGGTCGAGCTATGGCTACACCTTC	CASSTGSSYGYTF
TRBJ1-2	NA	TRBV7-6	NA	TGTGCCAGCAGCTCCCCTGATGAGGGCGGCGGCTACACCTTC	CASSSPDEGGGYTF
TRBJ2-7	TRBD2	TRBV27	many	TGTGCCAGCAGTTTGGGGGGGGGACGCCTCTACGAGCAGTACTTC	CASSLGGGRLYEQYF
TRBJ1-2	NA	TRBV6-2/TRBV6-3	few	TGTGCCAGCAGTTACCCCGGTGAGGGCTACACCTTC	CASSYPGEGYTF
TRBJ2-6	NA	TRBV19	many	TGTGCCAGTAGTATAGGGAGCTCTGGGGCCAACGTCCTGACTTTC	CASSIGSSGANVLTF
TRBJ1-1	TRBD1	TRBV27	many	TGTGCCAGCAGTACGTGGACAGGGTTGACTGAAGCTTTCTTT	CASSTWTGLTEAFF
TRBJ2-2	TRBD2	TRBV6-4	NA	TGTGCCAGCAGTGTCGGGACTAGTGCCGGGGAGCTGTTTTTT	CASSVGTSAGELFF
TRBJ1-5	NA	TRBV27	many	TGTGCCAGCAGTCCCCGGACCAGGCATCAGCCCCAGCATTTT	CASSPRTRHQPQHF
TRBJ2-7	NA	TRBV6-4	many	TGTGCCAGCAGTGAGGACTTCGGGTCCTACGAGCAGTACTTC	CASSEDFGSYEQYF
TRBJ1-1	NA	TRBV5-1	many	TGCGCCAGCAGCTCTAGGGGAACGGGACAGAACACTGAAGCTTTCTTT	CASSSRGTGQNTEAFF
TRBJ2-3	NA	TRBV10-3	many	TGTGCCATCAGAAAAGGGACTGCCCAATTCACAGATACGCAGTATTTT	CAIRKGTAQFTDTQYF
TRBJ2-3	NA	TRBV10-2	few	TGCGCCAGCGCTATCGCAGATACGCAGTATTTT	CASAIADTQYF
TRBJ2-5	NA	TRBV29-1	many	TGCAGCGTAGAGGACAGAGAGACCCAGTACTTC	CSVEDRETQYF
TRBJ1-6	NA	TRBV20-1	many	TGCAGTGCTAGAGATTGGCGCAGCCCGAGCTCCTATAATTCACCCCTCCACTTT	CSARDWRSPSSYNSPLHF
TRBJ2-2	NA	TRBV20-1	NA	TGCAGTGCCGCGGGATTCTCAGTGGGGGAGCTGTTTTTT	CSAAGFSVGELFF
TRBJ1-5	TRBD1	TRBV5-1	NA	TGCGCCAGCCGGAGGACAGGGGATAGCAATCAGCCCCAGCATTTT	CASRRTGDSNQPQHF
TRBJ1-1	NA	TRBV7-2	many	TGTGCCAGCAGCCAGTATTGGGGAGAAGCTTTCTTT	CASSQYWGEAFF
TRBJ1-4	NA	TRBV12-3/TRBV12-4	few	TGTGCCAGCAGTTCTACAGGGGAAAAACTGTTTTTT	CASSSTGEKLFF
TRBJ2-6	NA	TRBV5-4	many	TGTGCCAGCAGCCCAACCTCTGGGGCCAACGTCCTGACTTTC	CASSPTSGANVLTF
TRBJ2-7	NA	TRBV29-1	few	TGCAGCGTCGACCGGCTGGGGGTGAACGAGCAGTACTTC	CSVDRLGVNEQYF
TRBJ1-5	NA	TRBV20-1	NA	TGCAGTGCTATGGGGGGGGCTGGCAATCAGCCCCAGCATTTT	CSAMGGAGNQPQHF
TRBJ2-1	TRBD2	TRBV20-1	many	TGCAGTGCTAGAGGCGTAGCGGGAGAAGCTGAGCAGTTCTTC	CSARGVAGEAEQFF
TRBJ2-7	NA	TRBV20-1	NA	TGCAGTGCTAGAGCCTTACTGCCCCAGCCCGAGCAGTACTTC	CSARALLPQPEQYF
TRBJ2-5	TRBD2	TRBV14	once	TGTGCCAGCAGCCCCGGACTAGAAGCGACCCAGTACTTC	CASSPGLEATQYF
TRBJ2-1	NA	TRBV6-2/TRBV6-3	many	TGTGCCAGCAGCCGTTCCAAATACAATGAGCAGTTCTTC	CASSRSKYNEQFF
TRBJ2-1	NA	TRBV11-2	NA	TGTGCCAGCAGCTTAGATGGGACCTACAATGAGCAGTTCTTC	CASSLDGTYNEQFF
TRBJ2-2	NA	TRBV19	NA	TGTGCCAGTAGTATGAGGTCAACGGGGGCCGGGGAGCTGTTTTTT	CASSMRSTGAGELFF
TRBJ2-7	NA	TRBV28	many	TGTGCCAGCGCTCGGGGAAACGAGCAGTACTTC	CASARGNEQYF
TRBJ2-7	NA	TRBV11-2	NA	TGTGCCAGCAGCTTAGGTGACAGAAGGGCCTACGAGCAGTACTTC	CASSLGDRRAYEQYF
TRBJ1-2	NA	TRBV18	many	TGTGCCAGCTCACCTGGGAGGAGTTATGGCTACACCTTC	CASSPGRSYGYTF